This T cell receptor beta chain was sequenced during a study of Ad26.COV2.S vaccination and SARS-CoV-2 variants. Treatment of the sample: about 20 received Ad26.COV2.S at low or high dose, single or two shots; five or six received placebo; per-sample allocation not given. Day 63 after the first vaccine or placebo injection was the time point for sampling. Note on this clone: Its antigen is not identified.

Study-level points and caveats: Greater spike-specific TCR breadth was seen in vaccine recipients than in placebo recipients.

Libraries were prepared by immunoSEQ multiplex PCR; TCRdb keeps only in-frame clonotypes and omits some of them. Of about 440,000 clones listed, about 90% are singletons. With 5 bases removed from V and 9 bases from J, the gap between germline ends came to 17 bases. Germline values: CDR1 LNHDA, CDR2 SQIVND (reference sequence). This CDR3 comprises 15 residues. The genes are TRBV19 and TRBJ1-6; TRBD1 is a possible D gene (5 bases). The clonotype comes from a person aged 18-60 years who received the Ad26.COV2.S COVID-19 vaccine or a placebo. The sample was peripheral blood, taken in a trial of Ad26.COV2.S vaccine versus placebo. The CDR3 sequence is CASSHRSEISSPLHF. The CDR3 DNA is TGTGCCAGTAGTCACAGGTCAGAGATAAGTTCACCCCTCCACTTT.